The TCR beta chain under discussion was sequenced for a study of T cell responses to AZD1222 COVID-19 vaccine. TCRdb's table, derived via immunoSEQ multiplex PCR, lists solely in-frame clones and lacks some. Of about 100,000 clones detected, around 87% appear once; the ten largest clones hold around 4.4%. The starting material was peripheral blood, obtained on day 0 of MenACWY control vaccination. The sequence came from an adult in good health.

The CDR3 loop reads CASSPLGQGAPSNYGYTF. The CDR3 nucleotides are TGTGCCAGCAGTCCGCTGGGACAGGGGGCTCCTTCTAACTATGGCTACACCTTC. The rearrangement uses TRBV27 and TRBJ1-2; 12 nucleotides agree with TRBD1. This CDR3 has 18 amino acids. Germline V gene sequence: CDR1 MNHEY, CDR2 SMNVEV (reference sequence). V dropped 5 bases and J dropped 0; count of bases not matched to a gene: 10.